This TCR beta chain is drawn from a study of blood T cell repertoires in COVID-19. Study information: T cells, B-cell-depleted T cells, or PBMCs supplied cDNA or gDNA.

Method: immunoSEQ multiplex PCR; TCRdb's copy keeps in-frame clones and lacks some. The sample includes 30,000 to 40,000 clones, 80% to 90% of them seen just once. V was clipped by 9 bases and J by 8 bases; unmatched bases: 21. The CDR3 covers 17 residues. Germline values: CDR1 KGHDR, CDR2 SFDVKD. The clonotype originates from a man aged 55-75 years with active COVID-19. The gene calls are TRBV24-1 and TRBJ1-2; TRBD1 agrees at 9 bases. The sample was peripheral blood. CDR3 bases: TGTGCCACCTCGGACACCCGGACAGGGGCTGTGACGGGAGGCTACACCTTC. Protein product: CATSDTRTGAVTGGYTF.